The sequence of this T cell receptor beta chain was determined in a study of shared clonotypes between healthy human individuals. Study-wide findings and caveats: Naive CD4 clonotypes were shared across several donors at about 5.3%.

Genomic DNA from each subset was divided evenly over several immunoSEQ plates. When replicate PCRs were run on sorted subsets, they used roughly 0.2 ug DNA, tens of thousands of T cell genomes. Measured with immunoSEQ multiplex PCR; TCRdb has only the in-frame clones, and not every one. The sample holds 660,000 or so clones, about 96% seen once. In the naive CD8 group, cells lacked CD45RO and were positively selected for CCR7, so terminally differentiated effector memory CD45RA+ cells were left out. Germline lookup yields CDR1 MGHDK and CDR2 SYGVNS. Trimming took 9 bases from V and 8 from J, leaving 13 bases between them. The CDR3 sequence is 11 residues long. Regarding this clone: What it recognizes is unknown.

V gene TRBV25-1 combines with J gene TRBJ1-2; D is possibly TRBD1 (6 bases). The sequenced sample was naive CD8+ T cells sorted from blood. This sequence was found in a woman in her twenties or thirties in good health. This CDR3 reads CASTHQGGYTF. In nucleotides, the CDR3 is TGTGCCAGTACCCACCAGGGGGGCTACACCTTC.